Each of the 10 T cell receptor beta chains below was sequenced from the same sample in a study of cytomegalovirus exposure and HLA in healthy donors. The PCR had 60 Vbeta and 13 Jbeta primers. Using immunoSEQ multiplex PCR, the repertoire was profiled, and TCRdb retains in-frame clones only, with some absent. This table holds about 85,000 clones, approximately 66% found once. The sequenced material came from PBMCs. The receptor set was obtained from a man aged 30 to 45 in good health and CMV-seronegative.

CDR3 loop: CASSLDQSRVPYEQYF. For the CDR3, the DNA is TGTGCCAGCAGCTTAGATCAGTCCAGGGTGCCCTACGAGCAGTACTTC. This chain joins TRBV11-1 and TRBJ2-7, with TRBD1 as a possible D gene (5 bases). The CDR3 has 16 amino acids. V shed 1 base and J shed 2 bases, with 15 bases lying between them. Germline V lookup: CDR1 SGHAT, CDR2 FQDESV (reference sequence).

This clone was seen a few times. The chain couples TRBV18 to TRBJ2-6; 7 positions agree with TRBD1. The germline V gene encodes CDR1 KGHSH and CDR2 LQKENI. The CDR3 is made up of 16 amino acids. The V and J ends lost 3 bases and 2 bases, in that order; junction bases with no gene match: 4. The CDR3 DNA is TGTGCCAGCTCACCCAGACAGGGAGCTGGGGCCAACGTCCTGACTTTC. Translating gives CASSPRQGAGANVLTF.

The genes are TRBV7-2 and TRBJ2-5; 9 bases agree with TRBD2. CDR1 is SGHTA, CDR2 FQGNSA, per germline. The CDR3 extends over 17 amino acids. With 5 bases clipped from V and 7 bases from J, the junction kept 17 bases outside the gene matches. The CDR3 sequence is CASSPTLAGTIRVTQYF. The CDR3 DNA reads TGTGCCAGCAGCCCGACCCTAGCGGGGACTATTAGGGTGACCCAGTACTTC.

The V call is TRBV18, the J call TRBJ2-3; 9 bases line up with TRBD2. Germline CDR1 is KGHSH and CDR2 is LQKENI. The CDR3 extends over 16 amino acids. The V and J ends lost 5 bases and 2 bases, in that order; junction bases with no gene match: 8. The CDR3 protein is CASSSIASGTTDTQYF. The CDR3 DNA reads as TGTGCCAGCTCATCGATCGCTAGCGGGACCACAGATACGCAGTATTTT.

This rearrangement joins TRBV6-1 to TRBJ2-7, with 9 positions matching TRBD2. In germline, CDR1 is MNHNS, CDR2 SASEGT. With V trimmed by 6 bases and J by 2 bases, 5 bases remained unmatched. The CDR3 has 14 amino acids. CDR3 loop: CASRKTSGTYEQYF. CDR3 sequence (DNA): TGTGCCAGCAGGAAGACTAGCGGAACCTACGAGCAGTACTTC.

This clone was seen more than once but under ten times. This chain connects TRBV7-2 to TRBJ2-5; 7 bases are shared with TRBD2. The CDR3 consists of 15 residues. V trimming: 6 bases; J trimming: 5 bases; junction bases outside the gene matches: 12. Germline V CDR1 and CDR2: SGHTA, FQGNSA. CDR3 DNA: TGTGCCAGCAGGTCGGGAGGTGGGGGAGGGGAGACCCAGTACTTC. Protein sequence: CASRSGGGGGETQYF.

This chain uses TRBV11-2 with TRBJ2-5; 10 bases are a match to TRBD2. This CDR3 comprises 15 residues. The V gene end was trimmed by 3 bases and the J gene end by 4 bases; junction bases not matched to a gene: 5. Looked up from germline, CDR1 is SGHAT and CDR2 is FQNNGV. CDR3 region: CASSFLAGEGETQYF. CDR3 coding DNA: TGTGCCAGCAGCTTTCTAGCGGGAGAGGGAGAGACCCAGTACTTC.

This clone was counted only a few times. The chain joins TRBV4-3 to TRBJ1-1; D gene unclear. V was shortened by 3 bases and J by 0 bases, with 11 bases between the two germline ends. Germline-derived CDR1 and CDR2 are LGHNA and YSLEER. The CDR3 covers 15 residues. CDR3 in amino acids: CASSHRRTMNTEAFF. The CDR3 region has the DNA TGCGCCAGCAGCCACCGACGGACTATGAACACTGAAGCTTTCTTT.

The chain uses TRBV5-5 and TRBJ1-3; D possibly corresponds to TRBD1 (6 bases). CDR1 is SGHKS and CDR2 is YYEKEE in the germline V gene (reference sequence). With 1 base removed from V and 6 bases from J, the gap between germline ends came to 14 bases. The CDR3 has 15 amino acids. The CDR3 nucleotides read TGTGCCAGCAGCTTGATGCGGGGGGCTTCAAACACCATATATTTT. Translated, it gives CASSLMRGASNTIYF.

This clone came up a few times. The sample holds other DNA sequences that translate to the same CDR3. This chain uses TRBV28 with TRBJ1-5, with TRBD1 as a possible D gene (5 bases). Trimming cost V 2 bases and J 6 bases, with 8 bases left between them. The CDR3 is 13 amino acids. The germline gives CDR1 MDHEN, CDR2 SYDVKM. CDR3 in DNA: TGTGCCAGCAGTTTAGGGGGGTCTCAGCCCCAGCATTTT. It encodes CASSLGGSQPQHF. Variable domain in full (rest from reference TRBV28 and TRBJ1-5): DVKVTQSSRYLVKRTGEKVFLECVQDMDHENMFWYRQDPGLGLRLIYFSYDVKMKEKGDIPEGYSVSREKKERFSLILESASTNQTSMYLCASSLGGSQPQHFGDGTRLSIL.